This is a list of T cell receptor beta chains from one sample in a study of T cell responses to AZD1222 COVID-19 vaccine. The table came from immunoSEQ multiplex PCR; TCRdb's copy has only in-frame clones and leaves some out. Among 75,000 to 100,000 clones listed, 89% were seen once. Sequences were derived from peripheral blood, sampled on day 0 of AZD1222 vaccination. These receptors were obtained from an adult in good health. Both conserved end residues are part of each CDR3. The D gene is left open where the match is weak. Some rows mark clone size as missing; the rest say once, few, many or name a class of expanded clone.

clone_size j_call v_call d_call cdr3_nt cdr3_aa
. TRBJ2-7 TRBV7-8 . TGTGCCAGCAGCTCTAGACGGGTGGATTACTACGAGCAGTACTTC CASSSRRVDYYEQYF
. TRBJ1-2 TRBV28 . TGTGCTACAGGAGGGGTCTATGGCTACACCTTC CATGGVYGYTF
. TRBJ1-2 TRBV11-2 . TGTGCCAGCAGCTTAGACCCGGGCCATAACTATGGCTACACCTTC CASSLDPGHNYGYTF
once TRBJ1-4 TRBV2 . TGTGCCAGCACCCCTGGACACCAAAAGGGACTGTTTTTT CASTPGHQKGLFF
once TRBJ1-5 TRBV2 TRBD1 TGTGCCAGCAGGGTTGGGACAGGGTGGGATCAGCCCCAGCATTTT CASRVGTGWDQPQHF
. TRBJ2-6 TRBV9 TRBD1 TGTGCCAGCAGCGCAGGGGGCGCTGGGGCCAACGTCCTGACTTTC CASSAGGAGANVLTF
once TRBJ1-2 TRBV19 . TGTGCCACCGACACCGGGACAACTTATAACTATGGCTACACCTTC CATDTGTTYNYGYTF
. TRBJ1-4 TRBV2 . TGTGCCGGGTGGTTTAATGAAAAACTGTTTTTT CAGWFNEKLFF
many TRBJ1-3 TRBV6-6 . TGTGCCAGCAGTTACGGCACTGGAAACACCATATATTTT CASSYGTGNTIYF
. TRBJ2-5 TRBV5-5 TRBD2 TGTGCCAGCAGCTTTCTAGCGGGGGCAGAGACCCAGTACTTC CASSFLAGAETQYF
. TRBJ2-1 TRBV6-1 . TGTGCCAGCAGTGAATCTGGGGGATGGGACAATGAGCAGTTCTTC CASSESGGWDNEQFF